The T cell receptor (beta chain) under discussion was sequenced for a study of T cell changes during pregnancy in multiple sclerosis. From germline, CDR1 is MNHNS and CDR2 SASEGT. The CDR3 sequence is 15 residues long. V shed 1 base, J shed 8 bases, and the junction held 5 bases outside the gene matches. The repertoire was sequenced with immunoSEQ multiplex PCR; TCRdb's copy has only in-frame clones and lacks some. The table shows about 29,000 clones, with around nine tenths occurring only once. The sample in question was CD8+ T cells from peripheral blood mononuclear cells, obtained after pregnancy. This sequence joins TRBV6-1 and TRBJ2-1; 10 bases map to TRBD2. This receptor was identified in a female donor with multiple sclerosis, enrolled in a pregnancy study. The CDR3 bases are TGTGCCAGCAGTGAAGGAGCGGGAGGGTTTCATGAGCAGTTCTTC. Translated, it gives CASSEGAGGFHEQFF.